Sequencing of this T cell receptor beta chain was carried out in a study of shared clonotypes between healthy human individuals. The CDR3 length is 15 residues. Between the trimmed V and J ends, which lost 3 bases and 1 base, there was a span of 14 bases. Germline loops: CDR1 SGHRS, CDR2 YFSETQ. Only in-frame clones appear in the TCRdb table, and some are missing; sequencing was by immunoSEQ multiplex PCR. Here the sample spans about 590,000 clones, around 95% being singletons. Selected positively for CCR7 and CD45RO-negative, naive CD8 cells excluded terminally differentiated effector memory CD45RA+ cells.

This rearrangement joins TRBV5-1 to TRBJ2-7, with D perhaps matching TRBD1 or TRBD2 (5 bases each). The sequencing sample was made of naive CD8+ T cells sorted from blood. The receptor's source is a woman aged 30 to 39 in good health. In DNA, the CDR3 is TGCGCCAGCAGCTCAACCAGGGAGATTTCCTACGAGCAGTACTTC. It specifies CASSSTREISYEQYF.